The 14 T cell receptor beta chains given below trace back to one sample, sequenced in a study of T cell changes during pregnancy in multiple sclerosis. The assay was immunoSEQ multiplex PCR, and TCRdb's table has in-frame clones only and misses some. Here the sample spans approximately 44,000 clones, roughly 90% being singletons. The material sequenced was CD4+ T cells from peripheral blood mononuclear cells, taken in the first trimester of pregnancy. The receptor source for this set is a female donor with multiple sclerosis, enrolled in a pregnancy study.

The chain has TRBV30 and TRBJ2-5; 14 nucleotides agree with TRBD2. The ends lost 1 base at V and 5 bases at J; junction bases unmatched: 6. The germline V gene encodes CDR1 GTSNPN and CDR2 SVGIG (reference sequence). CDR3 length equals 16 residues. CDR3 residues: CAWSEGLAGVRETQYF. The CDR3 region has the DNA TGTGCCTGGAGTGAGGGACTAGCGGGAGTTCGGGAGACCCAGTACTTC.

The V gene is TRBV13, the J gene TRBJ2-3; D not resolved. Germline-derived CDR1 and CDR2 are PRHDT and FYEKMQ (reference sequence). This CDR3 contains 12 residues. V was shortened by 5 bases and J by 3 bases, with 6 bases between the two germline ends. The DNA for the CDR3 is TGTGCCAGCAGCCTTAGAACAGATACGCAGTATTTT. Amino acids: CASSLRTDTQYF.

CDR3 coding DNA: TGTGCCAGCAGCCCGCGGACTAACGGGGAGCTGTTTTTT. Its protein is CASSPRTNGELFF. V is TRBV14 and J is TRBJ2-2, with D possibly matching TRBD2 (6 bases). CDR3 length: 13 amino acids. The germline V gene encodes CDR1 SGHDN and CDR2 FVKESK. V lost 4 bases and J lost 7, with 10 bases in between.

The V gene is TRBV5-1, the J gene TRBJ2-1; TRBD2 matches at 11 bases. The length of the CDR3 is 15 residues. V was pared by 4 bases and J by 7 bases, with 7 bases of the junction left unmatched. Germline V gene lookup returns CDR1 SGHRS and CDR2 YFSETQ. The CDR3 sequence: CASSPSSGRKNEQFF. CDR3 sequence (DNA): TGCGCCAGCAGCCCTTCTAGCGGGAGGAAGAATGAGCAGTTCTTC.

This chain uses TRBV7-2 with TRBJ2-5, with D maybe TRBD1 (5 bases). Per the germline V gene, CDR1 is SGHTA and CDR2 is FQGNSA. The CDR3 has 15 amino acids. Trimming removed 4 bases from V and 4 bases from J, with 16 bases in between. For the CDR3, the DNA is TGTGCCAGCAGCTCGGCCAGGGTGGTTGCAGAGACCCAGTACTTC. Residues: CASSSARVVAETQYF.

The chain recombines TRBV15 with TRBJ2-7; D might be TRBD2 (5 bases). V lost 1 base to trimming and J lost 2 bases, with 15 bases between them. Germline V lookup: CDR1 LNHNV, CDR2 YYDKDF (reference sequence). The CDR3 length is 16 residues. CDR3 in DNA: TGTGCCACCAGCAGAGGTGCGTGGGAGCGACCCTACGAGCAGTACTTC. Translating it yields CATSRGAWERPYEQYF.

The chain joins TRBV27 to TRBJ1-1; 10 bases are a match to TRBD1. Looked up from germline, CDR1 is MNHEY and CDR2 is SMNVEV (reference sequence). This CDR3 is 14 amino acids long. V lost 5 bases, J lost 6 bases, and 6 bases stayed unmatched. The CDR3 reads CASSASGTGAEAFF. CDR3 nucleotide sequence: TGTGCCAGCAGTGCCTCCGGGACAGGGGCTGAAGCTTTCTTT.

In this sample, this clone turned up once. This chain uses TRBV15 with TRBJ1-5, with a possible D match to TRBD1 (5 bases). Looked up from germline, CDR1 is LNHNV and CDR2 is YYDKDF (reference sequence). Trimming took 3 bases from V and 3 from J, leaving 18 bases between them. This CDR3 comprises 17 residues. CDR3 in amino acids: CATSRPMGGGNNQPQHF. CDR3 bases: TGTGCCACCAGCAGGCCCATGGGGGGGGGTAACAATCAGCCCCAGCATTTT.

V and J are TRBV4-3 and TRBJ2-2; D not resolved. V lost 4 bases, J lost 5 bases, and 5 bases lay in between. This CDR3 spans 12 amino acids. The V gene's germline CDR1 is LGHNA and CDR2 YSLEER. CDR3 residues: CASSPGTGELFF. CDR3 in DNA: TGCGCCAGCAGCCCCGGGACCGGGGAGCTGTTTTTT.

V and J are TRBV14 and TRBJ1-2, with TRBD1 matching over 10 bases. This CDR3 spans 14 amino acids. Germline trimming cut 4 bases from V and 4 bases from J; bases unmatched to any gene: 3. CDR1 is SGHDN, CDR2 FVKESK, per germline. CDR3 region: CASSPRTGGYGYTF. DNA for the CDR3: TGTGCCAGCAGCCCTAGGACAGGGGGCTATGGCTACACCTTC.

This clone has just a few counts. The chain uses TRBV6-1 and TRBJ2-7, with D maybe TRBD2 (6 bases). V lost 4 bases and J 2 bases, leaving 12 bases between the germline ends. The CDR3 consists of 14 residues. Germline V CDR1 and CDR2: MNHNS, SASEGT. CDR3 protein: CASSGGTFTYEQYF. In DNA, the CDR3 is TGTGCCAGCAGTGGCGGGACCTTTACCTACGAGCAGTACTTC.

The DNA of the CDR3 is TGTGCCAGCAGCGTAGGAAGCGGATTTACCTACGAGCAGTACTTC. It translates to CASSVGSGFTYEQYF. This chain uses TRBV9 with TRBJ2-7, with D tentatively TRBD2 (5 bases). Trimming shortened V by 0 bases and J by 2 bases, and 12 bases separated the two germline ends. Per germline, CDR1 SGDLS and CDR2 YYNGEE. The CDR3 has 15 residues.

CDR3 sequence: CATSREGSGRSGEQYF. The CDR3 nucleotides are TGTGCCACCAGCAGAGAAGGGAGTGGGAGATCGGGCGAGCAGTACTTC. The V gene is TRBV15, the J gene TRBJ2-7; the D gene is possibly TRBD2 (5 bases). Germline CDR1 is LNHNV and CDR2 is YYDKDF (reference sequence). This CDR3 region has 16 residues. The germline V and J ends were trimmed by 0 bases and 6 bases, with 18 bases remaining between them.

This clone was seen once. The CDR3 sequence is CASSLQGSYEQYF. The CDR3 nucleotides are TGTGCCAGTAGTCTACAGGGCTCGTACGAGCAGTACTTC. V is TRBV19 and J is TRBJ2-7; D may be TRBD1 (6 bases). The germline V and J ends were trimmed by 5 bases and 4 bases, with 12 bases remaining between them. Germline loops: CDR1 LNHDA, CDR2 SQIVND (reference sequence). This CDR3 region has 13 residues. The entire variable domain, with the rest obtained from reference TRBV19 and TRBJ2-7, is as follows: DGGITQSPKYLFRKEGQNVTLSCEQNLNHDAMYWYRQDPGQGLRLIYYSQIVNDFQKGDIAEGYSVSREKKESFPLTVTSAQKNPTAFYLCASSLQGSYEQYFGPGTRLTVT.